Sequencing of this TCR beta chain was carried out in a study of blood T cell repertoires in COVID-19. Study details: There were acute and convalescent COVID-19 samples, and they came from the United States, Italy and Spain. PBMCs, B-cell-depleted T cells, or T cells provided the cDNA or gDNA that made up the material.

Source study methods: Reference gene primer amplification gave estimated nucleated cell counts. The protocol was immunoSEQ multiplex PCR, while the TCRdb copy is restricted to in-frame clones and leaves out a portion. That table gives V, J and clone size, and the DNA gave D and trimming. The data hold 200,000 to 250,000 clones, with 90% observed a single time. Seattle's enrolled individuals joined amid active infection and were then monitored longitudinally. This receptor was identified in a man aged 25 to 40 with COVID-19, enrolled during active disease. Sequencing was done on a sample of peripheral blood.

CDR3 coding DNA: TGTGCCAGCAGCTTGGCGATGGGGAGGGAGACCCAGTACTTC. This encodes CASSLAMGRETQYF. V usage is TRBV11-2 and J usage is TRBJ2-5, with a weak D call TRBD2 (6 bases). Trimming left V 3 bases short and J 5 bases short, with 13 bases between. The length of the CDR3 is 14 residues. CDR1 is SGHAT, CDR2 FQNNGV, per germline.